These 29 T cell receptor beta chains originate from one sample sequenced in a study of shared clonotypes between healthy human individuals. TCRdb keeps only in-frame clones here, not all; method: immunoSEQ multiplex PCR. The sample holds under 750,000 clones, approximately 77% seen once. The sequenced material came from memory CD4+ T cells sorted from blood. The sample's subset: CD45RA-negative fraction. These receptors were obtained from a woman between 25 and 40 years old in good health.

This clone was found a few times. The chain employs TRBV25-1 and TRBJ1-5, with D possibly being TRBD1 (6 bases). The germline V and J ends were trimmed by 1 base and 1 base, with 11 bases remaining between them. Germline V lookup: CDR1 MGHDK, CDR2 SYGVNS. The length of the CDR3 is 16 residues. CDR3 residues: CASSESRTESNQPQHF. CDR3 coding DNA: TGTGCCAGCAGTGAATCCCGGACAGAAAGCAATCAGCCCCAGCATTTT. The full variable domain, completed using reference TRBV25-1 and TRBJ1-5, is EADIYQTPRYLVIGTGKKITLECSQTMGHDKMYWYQQDPGMELHLIHYSYGVNSTEKGDLSSESTVSRIRTEHFPLTLESARPSHTSQYLCASSESRTESNQPQHFGDGTRLSIL.

DNA of the CDR3: TGTGCCAGCAGCCTTCACCCGCCCGGTAAGGGGACAGGGGGGCGAGCTTTCTTT. Protein product: CASSLHPPGKGTGGRAFF. The chain combines TRBV7-2 with TRBJ1-1; 11 positions agree with TRBD1. The CDR3 contains 18 residues. After removal of 5 bases from V and 10 bases from J, the junction contained 21 bases not matched to a gene. Germline loops: CDR1 SGHTA, CDR2 FQGNSA.

This clone has a count of ten or more. The chain joins TRBV4-1 to TRBJ2-3; TRBD2 aligns across 8 bases. V shed 4 bases and J 4 bases; nucleotides not matched to a gene: 4. The germline V gene has CDR1 MGHRA and CDR2 YSYEKL. The length of the CDR3 is 14 residues. CDR3 DNA: TGCGCCAGCAGCCCGGGACTAGGTGCAGATACGCAGTATTTT. As protein: CASSPGLGADTQYF.

As concerns this clone: The sample contains more than one DNA sequence encoding this CDR3. V usage is TRBV19 and J usage is TRBJ2-7; D gene ambiguous. Germline V gene data show CDR1 as LNHDA and CDR2 as SQIVND (reference sequence). The CDR3 has 12 amino acids. V gave up 3 bases and J gave up 1 base, with 4 bases separating them. The CDR3 loop is CASSIRSYEQYF. CDR3 bases: TGTGCCAGTAGTATCAGGTCCTACGAGCAGTACTTC.

This clone was observed a few times. Here the CDR3 DNA reads TGTGCCAGCAGTGAATCCAACGGGAGGTATGGCTACACCTTC. This encodes CASSESNGRYGYTF. The chain uses TRBV2 and TRBJ1-2; D is unclear. Germline V gene data show CDR1 as SNHLY and CDR2 as FYNNEI. V was cut by 2 bases and J by 5 bases, with 12 bases left in between. The CDR3 contains 14 residues.

About this clone itself: Sequence at one end of the junction differs from germline and may be a read error. This chain links TRBV19 with TRBJ1-5; 9 positions match TRBD1. This CDR3 contains 15 residues. CDR1 and CDR2 from the germline V gene are LNHDA and SQIVND (reference sequence). The CDR3 nucleotides are TGTGCCAGTACCCCCCCGGGACAGGGCAATCAGCTCCAGCATTTT. This sequence encodes CASTPPGQGNQLQHF. Based on the CDR3 plus reference TRBV19 and TRBJ1-5, the full variable domain is DGGITQSPKYLFRKEGQNVTLSCEQNLNHDAMYWYRQDPGQGLRLIYYSQIVNDFQKGDIAEGYSVSREKKESFPLTVTSAQKNPTAFYLCASTPPGQGNQLQHFGDGTRLSIL.

The genes are TRBV19 and TRBJ2-3; D is undetermined. V was trimmed by 7 bases and J by 6 bases, leaving 8 bases between them. The germline V gene has CDR1 LNHDA and CDR2 SQIVND (reference sequence). The CDR3 is made up of 11 amino acids. CDR3 residues: CASKVGDTQYF. The CDR3 DNA follows: TGTGCCAGTAAAGTGGGGGATACGCAGTATTTT.

This rearrangement joins TRBV11-2 to TRBJ2-1, with TRBD1 matching over 9 bases. This CDR3 is 14 amino acids long. Per germline, CDR1 SGHAT and CDR2 FQNNGV. V shed 5 bases, J shed 7 bases, and the junction held 6 bases outside the gene matches. CDR3 bases: TGTGCCAGCAGCGACCGGACAGGGGCTAATGAGCAGTTCTTC. Translation gives CASSDRTGANEQFF.

The CDR3 sequence: CASSPDFGEQFF. The CDR3 bases are TGTGCCAGCAGCCCCGACTTCGGTGAGCAGTTCTTC. The rearrangement links TRBV11-2 to TRBJ2-1, with D uncertain. V lost 5 bases, J lost 9 bases, and 11 bases lay in between. Germline assignment: CDR1 SGHAT and CDR2 FQNNGV. The CDR3 contains 12 residues.

This clone was counted a few times. This chain links TRBV18 with TRBJ2-5, with D possibly called TRBD1 or TRBD2 (6 bases each). This CDR3 is 13 amino acids long. Germline CDR1 reads KGHSH; CDR2 reads LQKENI. The germline V and J ends were trimmed by 2 bases and 6 bases, with 10 bases remaining between them. This chain's CDR3 is CASSPGGQKTQYF. The CDR3 region has the DNA TGTGCCAGCTCACCAGGGGGGCAGAAGACCCAGTACTTC.

This clone appeared a few times. The chain links TRBV11-2 to TRBJ2-1, with D possibly being TRBD1 (5 bases). The CDR3 covers 13 residues. Looked up from germline, CDR1 is SGHAT and CDR2 is FQNNGV. V lost 0 bases and J 8 bases, leaving 8 bases between the germline ends. The CDR3 loop is CASSLDREDEQFF. DNA for the CDR3: TGTGCCAGCAGCTTAGACAGGGAAGATGAGCAGTTCTTC.

V is TRBV7-3 and J is TRBJ2-5, with 10 bases matching TRBD2. The CDR3 runs 15 residues. V was pared by 2 bases and J by 5 bases, with 5 bases of the junction left unmatched. Germline V lookup: CDR1 SGHTA, CDR2 FQGTGA. The CDR3: CASSLLAGDRETQYF. The DNA of the CDR3 is TGTGCCAGCAGCTTACTAGCGGGAGATAGGGAGACCCAGTACTTC.

The chain joins TRBV5-8 to TRBJ1-2; D gene unclear. CDR1 SGHTS and CDR2 YDEGEE come from the germline V gene. The CDR3 spans 14 residues. The ends were cut back, 0 bases at V and 0 bases at J, with 6 bases in the middle. CDR3 DNA: TGTGCCAGCAGCTTGGTAAATCCTAACTATGGCTACACCTTC. Residues: CASSLVNPNYGYTF.

As to this clone: A read error is possible here, since a much larger clone lies one base away. This chain links TRBV7-9 with TRBJ1-3, with D possibly TRBD1 on 5 matching bases. This CDR3 contains 16 residues. CDR1 is SEHNR, CDR2 FQNEAQ, per germline (reference sequence). The ends were cut back, 6 bases at V and 5 bases at J, with 20 bases in the middle. The CDR3 nucleotides are TGTGCCAGCAGGTCTAGTACAGGCTTTACGCGAAACACCATATATTTT. Encoded protein: CASRSSTGFTRNTIYF.

V is TRBV28 and J is TRBJ2-6; possibly TRBD1 for D (5 bases). Per germline, CDR1 MDHEN and CDR2 SYDVKM. Between the trimmed V and J ends, which lost 3 bases and 0 bases, there was a span of 15 bases. This CDR3 region has 18 residues. CDR3 DNA: TGTGCCAGCAGTTTTGGCTGGGGCTCTTCCTCTGGGGCCAACGTCCTGACTTTC. This encodes CASSFGWGSSSGANVLTF.

The gene calls are TRBV19 and TRBJ1-5; D might be TRBD1 (5 bases). Germline-derived CDR1 and CDR2 are LNHDA and SQIVND (reference sequence). CDR3 length: 12 residues. V was shortened by 6 bases and J by 4 bases, with 7 bases between the two germline ends. The CDR3 spells CASRRGNQPQHF. CDR3 sequence (DNA): TGTGCCAGTAGGAGGGGAAATCAGCCCCAGCATTTT. The full variable domain, its missing parts supplied by reference TRBV19 and TRBJ1-5, is DGGITQSPKYLFRKEGQNVTLSCEQNLNHDAMYWYRQDPGQGLRLIYYSQIVNDFQKGDIAEGYSVSREKKESFPLTVTSAQKNPTAFYLCASRRGNQPQHFGDGTRLSIL.

The chain combines TRBV2 with TRBJ2-2; 9 nucleotides match TRBD2. This CDR3 region has 15 residues. The J segment lost 4 bases and the V segment lost 8 bases, leaving 8 bases of the junction unmatched. The V gene's germline CDR1 is SNHLY and CDR2 FYNNEI. Here the CDR3 DNA reads TGTGCCAGCTGGGAGCGGGAGGTTGGCACCGGGGAGCTGTTTTTT. Its protein is CASWEREVGTGELFF.

This clone was observed once. This chain connects TRBV27 to TRBJ1-1; D is perhaps TRBD1 (6 bases). CDR1 is MNHEY and CDR2 is SMNVEV in the germline V gene (reference sequence). V lost 6 bases and J lost 3, with 14 bases in between. The CDR3 totals 14 residues. This CDR3 reads CASRPRDKDTEAFF. In nucleotides, the CDR3 is TGTGCCAGCAGGCCCCGGGACAAAGACACTGAAGCTTTCTTT.

The chain carries TRBV30 and TRBJ1-6; D ambiguous. V gave up 0 bases and J gave up 0 bases, with 3 bases separating them. In germline, CDR1 is GTSNPN, CDR2 SVGIG (reference sequence). The CDR3 is 14 amino acids. CDR3: CAWSVHSYNSPLHF. The DNA for the CDR3 is TGTGCCTGGAGTGTACACTCCTATAATTCACCCCTCCACTTT.

The rearrangement links TRBV27 to TRBJ2-1; D call uncertain. CDR3 size: 13 residues. The ends were cut back, 2 bases at V and 7 bases at J, with 9 bases in the middle. Per germline, CDR1 MNHEY and CDR2 SMNVEV (reference sequence). The CDR3 loop is CASSLEGFNEQFF. CDR3 coding DNA: TGTGCCAGCAGTTTAGAAGGGTTTAATGAGCAGTTCTTC.

This clone was counted ten times or more. The chain couples TRBV13 to TRBJ1-1; no clear D. V gave up 5 bases and J gave up 1 base, with 26 bases separating them. The CDR3 is made up of 19 amino acids. Germline V gives CDR1 PRHDT, CDR2 FYEKMQ (reference sequence). CDR3 DNA sequence: TGTGCCAGCAGCGCAGAAACCCGGGTCCTGATCGGTCGGAACACTGAAGCTTTCTTT. It encodes CASSAETRVLIGRNTEAFF.

This clone was counted ten times or more. The chain employs TRBV19 and TRBJ2-7; TRBD1 might be the D (5 bases). Germline assignment: CDR1 LNHDA and CDR2 SQIVND (reference sequence). Trimming pared 3 bases from V and 0 bases from J, leaving 12 bases between. This CDR3 region has 15 residues. This CDR3 is CASSILQGSSYEQYF. The CDR3, as DNA: TGTGCCAGTAGTATTCTCCAGGGTAGCTCCTACGAGCAGTACTTC.

The sample holds a few counts of this clone. As DNA, the CDR3 is TGTGCCAGCAGTCCGCGGGACAGACCTTACTACGAGCAGTACTTC. Amino acid sequence: CASSPRDRPYYEQYF. The chain uses TRBV28 and TRBJ2-7; a possible D gene is TRBD1 (7 bases). The CDR3 extends over 15 amino acids. V was cut by 5 bases and J by 3 bases, with 17 bases left in between. Per the germline V gene, CDR1 is MDHEN and CDR2 is SYDVKM.

The chain employs TRBV6-5 and TRBJ2-1; 7 bases are shared with TRBD2. CDR3 length equals 16 residues. J gave up 5 bases and V 2 bases, and 9 bases lay outside the gene matches. CDR1 is MNHEY and CDR2 is SVGAGI in the germline V gene. The CDR3 DNA follows: TGTGCCAGCAGTTACGGATTAGCGGGCGGGAACAATGAGCAGTTCTTC. Translated, it gives CASSYGLAGGNNEQFF.

In this sample, this clone turned up a few times. The same CDR3 also results from other DNA sequences found in this sample. The rearrangement joins TRBV27 to TRBJ2-2; D remains ambiguous. Trimming shortened V by 6 bases and J by 4 bases, and 3 bases separated the two germline ends. Germline values: CDR1 MNHEY, CDR2 SMNVEV (reference sequence). The CDR3 is 11 residues long. CDR3 region: CASSRTGELFF. In nucleotides, the CDR3 is TGTGCCAGCAGCCGCACCGGGGAGCTGTTTTTT.

A single count supports this clone. This chain joins TRBV5-4 and TRBJ1-2, with D uncertain. This CDR3 is 14 amino acids long. Germline V gene sequence: CDR1 SGHNT, CDR2 YYREEE (reference sequence). V was trimmed by 4 bases and J by 7 bases, leaving 17 bases between them. CDR3 loop: CASSPLAGSAGYTF. The CDR3 nucleotides read TGTGCCAGCAGCCCCCTCGCGGGGTCGGCTGGCTACACCTTC.

This sequence joins TRBV2 and TRBJ2-3, with D perhaps being TRBD1 or TRBD2 (5 bases each). The CDR3 runs 14 residues. CDR1 is SNHLY and CDR2 is FYNNEI in the germline V gene. V was cut by 5 bases and J by 0 bases, with 9 bases left in between. CDR3 residues: CASSRDASTDTQYF. CDR3 DNA: TGTGCCAGCAGTCGGGACGCTAGCACAGATACGCAGTATTTT.

This clone was detected a few times. V usage is TRBV7-9 and J usage is TRBJ2-3; the match to TRBD1 covers 10 bases. J gave up 4 bases and V 2 bases, and 6 bases lay outside the gene matches. CDR3 length: 16 amino acids. Germline V gene lookup returns CDR1 SEHNR and CDR2 FQNEAQ (reference sequence). The CDR3 DNA follows: TGTGCCAGCAGCTTACTCGGACAGGGGGTTTCAGATACGCAGTATTTT. Translated, it gives CASSLLGQGVSDTQYF. Complete variable domain (other parts from reference TRBV7-9 and TRBJ2-3): DTGVSQNPRHKITKRGQNVTFRCDPISEHNRLYWYRQTLGQGPEFLTYFQNEAQLEKSRLLSDRFSAERPKGSFSTLEIQRTEQGDSAMYLCASSLLGQGVSDTQYFGPGTRLTVL.

This clone was seen a handful of times. The chain links TRBV5-1 to TRBJ2-5, with 9 bases aligning to TRBD2. The CDR3 length is 14 residues. The trim removed 4 bases at V and 5 bases at J, leaving 6 bases unmatched. Germline lookup yields CDR1 SGHRS and CDR2 YFSETQ. Here the CDR3 DNA reads TGCGCCAGCAGCGTCAATCTAGCGGGGGAGACCCAGTACTTC. Its translation: CASSVNLAGETQYF.